This T cell receptor (beta chain) is drawn from a study of CD8 T cells in ankylosing spondylitis. The CDR3 has 13 residues. Germline V gives CDR1 LGHDT, CDR2 YNNKEL (reference sequence). The V and J ends lost 6 bases and 11 bases respectively, with 17 bases between them. TCRdb fed the 5' RACE reads into MiXCR, producing one record per CDR3 protein. Of 350,000 or so distinct CDR3 sequences in the sample, roughly 10% were seen once. This clonotype originated in a female donor with ankylosing spondylitis or in good health (not recorded which). The material sequenced was blood, either unsorted or a sorted T cell fraction (not recorded which). The chain carries TRBV3-1 and TRBJ2-4; possibly TRBD1 for D (6 bases). CDR3 residues: CASSHQGRAVQYF. The CDR3 DNA follows: TGTGCCAGCAGTCATCAGGGGCGGGCTGTTCAGTACTTC.